Presented here are 7 T cell receptor beta chains from one specimen sequenced in a study of cytomegalovirus exposure and HLA in healthy donors. Use of 60 Vbeta and 13 Jbeta primers characterized the PCR. Repertoires were generated with immunoSEQ multiplex PCR, while TCRdb's copy carries only in-frame clones and drops some. The sample records 140,000 or so clones, 66% being singletons. The sequencing sample was made of PBMCs. The receptor source for this set is a woman aged 55 to 70 in good health and CMV-seronegative.

The rearrangement links TRBV7-9 to TRBJ2-1; 9 positions agree with TRBD1. The V gene end was trimmed by 5 bases and the J gene end by 14 bases; junction bases not matched to a gene: 10. Germline CDR1 reads SEHNR; CDR2 reads FQNEAQ (reference sequence). This CDR3 is built from 13 residues. The CDR3 loop reads CASSLRDRALEFF. The CDR3 DNA reads TGTGCCAGCAGCCTGAGGGACAGGGCCCTTGAGTTCTTC.

This clone was picked up a small number of times. The junction differs from germline at one of its ends, possibly a read error. The chain links TRBV7-7 to TRBJ2-3; weak D call: TRBD2 (7 bases). This CDR3 comprises 15 residues. Germline V gene lookup returns CDR1 SSHAT and CDR2 FNYEAQ (reference sequence). CDR3: CASSPAGASTDTQYF. In nucleotides, the CDR3 is TGTGCTAGCAGCCCCGCGGGGGCTAGCACAGATACGCAGTATTTT.

This chain connects TRBV7-9 to TRBJ1-2; 10 bases match TRBD1. Trimming removed 4 bases from V and 6 bases from J; junction bases left unmatched: 5. Per the germline V gene, CDR1 is SEHNR and CDR2 is FQNEAQ (reference sequence). This CDR3 comprises 14 residues. The CDR3 sequence is CASSWIGTGDGYTF. In nucleotides, the CDR3 is TGTGCCAGCAGCTGGATCGGGACAGGGGATGGCTACACCTTC.

This chain uses TRBV7-2 with TRBJ1-2; 9 bases map to TRBD1. The CDR3 runs to 17 residues. With V trimmed by 7 bases and J by 0 bases, 12 bases remained unmatched. Germline lookup yields CDR1 SGHTA and CDR2 FQGNSA. This chain's CDR3 is CASTQTWGQGTNYGYTF. The DNA of the CDR3 is TGTGCCAGCACCCAAACTTGGGGACAGGGAACTAACTATGGCTACACCTTC.

The rearrangement uses TRBV5-4 and TRBJ2-2; possibly TRBD2 for D (5 bases). Germline V CDR1 and CDR2: SGHNT, YYREEE (reference sequence). The CDR3 covers 15 residues. Trimming left V 2 bases short and J 0 bases short, with 8 bases between. The CDR3: CASSLRGPNTGELFF. The CDR3, as DNA: TGTGCCAGCAGCTTACGGGGTCCGAACACCGGGGAGCTGTTTTTT.

The CDR3 loop is CASSLTGPTEAFF. CDR3 bases: TGTGCCAGCAGCTTGACAGGCCCCACTGAAGCTTTCTTT. The J gene is TRBJ1-1, the V gene TRBV6-1; D perhaps matches TRBD1 (6 bases). The CDR3 is 13 residues long. Germline loops: CDR1 MNHNS, CDR2 SASEGT. Trimming removed 6 bases from V and 4 bases from J, with 12 bases in between.

In nucleotides, the CDR3 is TGTGCCAGCACGGAGGTCGGTGGCTCCTACAATGAGCAGTTCTTC. This translates into CASTEVGGSYNEQFF. The V call is TRBV6-1, the J call TRBJ2-1; TRBD2 might be the D (5 bases). The CDR3 totals 15 residues. Germline CDR1 MNHNS, CDR2 SASEGT. V was cut by 7 bases and J by 0 bases, with 13 bases left in between.